Listed here are 4 T cell receptor beta chains from one sample, sequenced in a study of T cell responses to AZD1222 COVID-19 vaccine. Libraries were prepared by immunoSEQ multiplex PCR; TCRdb keeps only in-frame clonotypes and omits some of them. The profile shows some 95,000 clones, 85% to 90% of them singletons. The starting material was peripheral blood, obtained 28 days after the second AZD1222 dose. The receptors derive from an adult who received the AZD1222 COVID-19 vaccine.

The gene calls are TRBV5-6 and TRBJ1-1; the match to TRBD1 covers 8 bases. The length of the CDR3 is 12 residues. V lost 4 bases and J lost 11; bases outside the gene matches: 7. Germline V gene data show CDR1 as SGHDT and CDR2 as YYEEEE. The CDR3 loop is CASSPGQGSAFF. The CDR3 nucleotides read TGTGCCAGCAGCCCCGGACAGGGCTCGGCTTTCTTT.

This rearrangement joins TRBV4-2 to TRBJ2-3; TRBD1 or TRBD2 may be the D gene (6 bases each). The germline V gene encodes CDR1 LGHNA and CDR2 YNFKEQ. The CDR3 extends over 15 amino acids. V was trimmed by 0 bases and J by 3 bases, leaving 10 bases between them. DNA for the CDR3: TGTGCCAGCAGCCAAGAAAGGGGGGCGACAGATACGCAGTATTTT. Amino acids: CASSQERGATDTQYF.

The CDR3 loop reads CASSPTGDEQYF. DNA of the CDR3: TGTGCCAGCTCACCAACCGGCGACGAGCAGTACTTC. The chain uses TRBV18 and TRBJ2-7; D ambiguous. The germline gives CDR1 KGHSH, CDR2 LQKENI. The CDR3 covers 12 residues. Trimming took off 2 bases at V and 5 bases at J, with 7 bases between the two ends.

The chain recombines TRBV6-5 with TRBJ2-3; possibly TRBD2 for D (7 bases). V was pared by 7 bases and J by 2 bases, with 13 bases between. The CDR3 loop spans 14 amino acids. The V gene's germline CDR1 is MNHEY and CDR2 SVGAGI. The CDR3, as DNA: TGTGCCAGCATAGGCGGGGGACACACAGATACGCAGTATTTT. This encodes CASIGGGHTDTQYF.